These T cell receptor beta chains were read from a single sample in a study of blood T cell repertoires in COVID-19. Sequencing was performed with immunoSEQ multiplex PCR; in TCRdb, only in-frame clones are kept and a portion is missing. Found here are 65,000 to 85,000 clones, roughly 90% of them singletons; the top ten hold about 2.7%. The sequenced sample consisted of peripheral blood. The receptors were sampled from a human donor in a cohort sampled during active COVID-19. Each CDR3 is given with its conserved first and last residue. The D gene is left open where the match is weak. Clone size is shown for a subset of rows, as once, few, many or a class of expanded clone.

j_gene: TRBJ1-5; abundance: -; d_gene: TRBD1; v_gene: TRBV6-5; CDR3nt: TGTGCCAGCAGCGGACAGGCCAATAGCAATCAGCCCCAGCATTTT; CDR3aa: CASSGQANSNQPQHF
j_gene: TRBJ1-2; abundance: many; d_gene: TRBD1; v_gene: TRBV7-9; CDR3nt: TGTGCCAGCAGCTCGAGGGACAGGGATAAGGGTGGCTACACCTTC; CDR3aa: CASSSRDRDKGGYTF
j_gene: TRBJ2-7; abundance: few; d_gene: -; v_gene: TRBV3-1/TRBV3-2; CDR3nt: TGTGCCAGCAGCCCCAGAACCGTCCCTTACGAGCAGTACTTC; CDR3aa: CASSPRTVPYEQYF
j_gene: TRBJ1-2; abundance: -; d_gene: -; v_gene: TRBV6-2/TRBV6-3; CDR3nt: TGTGCCAGCAGTTTGACAGAATCTGGCTACACCTTC; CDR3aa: CASSLTESGYTF
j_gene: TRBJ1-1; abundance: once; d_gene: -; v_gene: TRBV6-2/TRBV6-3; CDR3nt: TGTGCCAGCAGTTACGGCGGGAGCACTGAAGCTTTCTTT; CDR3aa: CASSYGGSTEAFF
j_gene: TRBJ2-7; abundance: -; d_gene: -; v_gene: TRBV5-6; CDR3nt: TGTGCCAGCAGCCGTCTAGCTTTGTTTCGGGACGAGCAGTACTTC; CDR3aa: CASSRLALFRDEQYF
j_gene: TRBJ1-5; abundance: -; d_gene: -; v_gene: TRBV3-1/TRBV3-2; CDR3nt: TGTGCCAGCAGCCTTTCGGGGGGCCGCAATCAGCCCCAGCATTTT; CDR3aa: CASSLSGGRNQPQHF
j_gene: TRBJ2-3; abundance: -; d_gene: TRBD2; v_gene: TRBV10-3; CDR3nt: TGTGCCATCAAGGGGACTAGCGGGGTCCCAGATACGCAGTATTTT; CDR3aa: CAIKGTSGVPDTQYF
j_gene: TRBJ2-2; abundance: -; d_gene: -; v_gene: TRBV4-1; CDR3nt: TGCGCCAGCAGCCAACCAGCGGTCACCGGGGAGCTGTTTTTT; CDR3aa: CASSQPAVTGELFF
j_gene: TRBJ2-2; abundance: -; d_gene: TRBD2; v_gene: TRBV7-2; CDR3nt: TGTGCCAGCAGCTTAGGTGCGGCGGGGGGGCAGAACGGGGAGCTGTTTTTT; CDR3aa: CASSLGAAGGQNGELFF
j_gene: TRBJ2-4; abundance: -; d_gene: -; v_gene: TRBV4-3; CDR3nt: TGCGCCAGCAGCCAAGATGAGGGAAACATTCAGTACTTC; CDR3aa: CASSQDEGNIQYF
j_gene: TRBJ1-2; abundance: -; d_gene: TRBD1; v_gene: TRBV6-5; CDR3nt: TGTGCCACGTGGGGACAGAACATCTATGGCTACACCTTC; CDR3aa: CATWGQNIYGYTF
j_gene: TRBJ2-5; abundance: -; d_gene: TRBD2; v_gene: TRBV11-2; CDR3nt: TGTGCCAGCAGCTTAAGCGGGATCGCCCTCCAAGAGACCCAGTACTTC; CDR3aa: CASSLSGIALQETQYF
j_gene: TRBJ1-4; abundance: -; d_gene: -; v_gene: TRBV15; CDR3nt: TGTGCCACCAGTTGGGGCCGGCTTGAAAAACTGTTTTTT; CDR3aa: CATSWGRLEKLFF
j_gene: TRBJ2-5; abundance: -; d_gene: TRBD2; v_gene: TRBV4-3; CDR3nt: TGCGCCAGCAGCCCCAATCCGGCGGCGGGGGGGCTGAGGGAGACCCAGTACTTC; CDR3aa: CASSPNPAAGGLRETQYF
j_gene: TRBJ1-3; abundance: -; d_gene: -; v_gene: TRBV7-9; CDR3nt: TGTGCCAGCAGCTTAGCCAGTGTTGCTGGAAACACCATATATTTT; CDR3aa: CASSLASVAGNTIYF
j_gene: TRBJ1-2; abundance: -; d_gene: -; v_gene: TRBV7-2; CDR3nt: TGTGCCAGCAGCGCCCACTCAAGCCTTCCCGTCACTAACTATGGCTACACCTTC; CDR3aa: CASSAHSSLPVTNYGYTF
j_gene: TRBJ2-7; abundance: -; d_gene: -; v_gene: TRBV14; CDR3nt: TGTGCCAGCAGCCCAAGAGGGCCAGAGCAGTACTTC; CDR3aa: CASSPRGPEQYF
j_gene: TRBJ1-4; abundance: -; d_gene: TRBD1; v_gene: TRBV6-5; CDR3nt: TGTGCCAGCAGTTACACCGGGACAGGGGCCGAAAAACTGTTTTTT; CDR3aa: CASSYTGTGAEKLFF
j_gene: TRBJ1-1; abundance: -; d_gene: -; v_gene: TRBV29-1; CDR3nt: TGCAGCGTTGACCCCGAGCGGAACACTGAAGCTTTCTTT; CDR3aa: CSVDPERNTEAFF
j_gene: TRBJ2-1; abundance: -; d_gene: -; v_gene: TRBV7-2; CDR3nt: TGTGCCAGCAGTCAAGGGGGGGGGAGAAACAATGAGCAGTTCTTC; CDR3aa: CASSQGGGRNNEQFF
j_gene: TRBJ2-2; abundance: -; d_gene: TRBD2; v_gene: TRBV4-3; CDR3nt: TGCGCCAGCAGCCGCGGACTAGCGGGGGCCGTATACGAGGAGCTGTTTTTT; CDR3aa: CASSRGLAGAVYEELFF
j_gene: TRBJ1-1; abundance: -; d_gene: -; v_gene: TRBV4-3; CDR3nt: TGCGCCAGCAGCCAAGGGGAGGGGAACACTGAAGCTTTCTTT; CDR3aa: CASSQGEGNTEAFF
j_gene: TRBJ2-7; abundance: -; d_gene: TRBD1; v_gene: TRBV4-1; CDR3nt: TGCGCCAGCAGCCAAGGGGAGAACAGGGGCAGTTATTACTACGAGCAGTACTTC; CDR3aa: CASSQGENRGSYYYEQYF
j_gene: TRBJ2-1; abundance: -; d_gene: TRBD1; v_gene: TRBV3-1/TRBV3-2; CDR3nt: TGTGCCAGCAGCCAAGAAACCCCCGACAGGGGGTCCAATGAGCAGTTCTTC; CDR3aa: CASSQETPDRGSNEQFF
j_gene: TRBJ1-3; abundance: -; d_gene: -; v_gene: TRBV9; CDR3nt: TGTGCTTCGGACGGAGGCTCTGGAAACACCATATATTTT; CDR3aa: CASDGGSGNTIYF
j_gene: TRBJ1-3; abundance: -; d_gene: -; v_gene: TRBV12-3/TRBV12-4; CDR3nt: TGTGCCAGCAGTTCAGCCAGAGGAAACACCATATATTTT; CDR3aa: CASSSARGNTIYF
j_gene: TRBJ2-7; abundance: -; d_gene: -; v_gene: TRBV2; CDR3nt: TGTGCCAGCAGCAACGCGGAGGGGGCCGTTTTCCACGAGCAGTACTTC; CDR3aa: CASSNAEGAVFHEQYF
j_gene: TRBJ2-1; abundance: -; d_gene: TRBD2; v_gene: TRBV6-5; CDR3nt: TGTGCCAGCAGTTACCCTTTAGCGGGGCCCTACAATGAGCAGTTCTTC; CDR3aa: CASSYPLAGPYNEQFF
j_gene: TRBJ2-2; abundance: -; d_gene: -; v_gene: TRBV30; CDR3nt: TGTGCCTGGAGTGTATGGCGGCAGGGTGTATACACCGGGGAGCTGTTTTTT; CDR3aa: CAWSVWRQGVYTGELFF
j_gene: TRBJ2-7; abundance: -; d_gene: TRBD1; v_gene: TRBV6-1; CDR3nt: TGTGCCAGCAGTGAAGGGGGACAGGACTACGAGCAGTACTTC; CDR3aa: CASSEGGQDYEQYF
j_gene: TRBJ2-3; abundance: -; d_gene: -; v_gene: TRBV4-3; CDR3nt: TGCGCCAGCAGTCGGCTAGCGTACCCAGATACGCAGTATTTT; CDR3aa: CASSRLAYPDTQYF
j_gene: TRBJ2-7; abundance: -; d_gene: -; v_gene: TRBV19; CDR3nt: TGTGCCAGTAGTCCCGCGGGAACGAGGGCAGCCTACGAGCAGTACTTC; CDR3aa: CASSPAGTRAAYEQYF
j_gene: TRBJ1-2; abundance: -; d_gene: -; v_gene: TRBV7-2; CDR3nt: TGTGCCAGCAGCTCTTGGCAGGGGCTGGAAGGCTACACCTTC; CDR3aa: CASSSWQGLEGYTF
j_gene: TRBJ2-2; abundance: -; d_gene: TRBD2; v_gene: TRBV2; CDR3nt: TGTGCCAGCAGCTATGGGGGAGGGCTGAACACCGGGGAGCTGTTTTTT; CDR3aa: CASSYGGGLNTGELFF
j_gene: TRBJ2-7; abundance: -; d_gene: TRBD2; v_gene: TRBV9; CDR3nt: TGTGCCAGCAGCGCCGGGACTAGCGGGAGGTCTCGGGGGGAGCAGTACTTC; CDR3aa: CASSAGTSGRSRGEQYF
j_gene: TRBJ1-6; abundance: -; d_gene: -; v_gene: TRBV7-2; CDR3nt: TGTGCCAGCAGCCCAGTAGGGGTATTCTATAATTCACCCCTCCACTTT; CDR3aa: CASSPVGVFYNSPLHF
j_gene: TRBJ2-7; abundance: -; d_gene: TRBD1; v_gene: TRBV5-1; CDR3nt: TGCGCCAGCAGCTTGGCTCGACAGGGGCCCTACGAGCAGTACTTC; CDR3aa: CASSLARQGPYEQYF
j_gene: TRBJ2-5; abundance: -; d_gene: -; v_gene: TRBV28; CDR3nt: TGTGCCAGCAGTTTCAGGGGAAGAGAGACCCAGTACTTC; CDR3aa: CASSFRGRETQYF
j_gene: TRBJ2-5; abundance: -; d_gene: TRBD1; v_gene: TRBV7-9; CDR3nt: TGTGCCAGCAGCTCAAATACAGGGGAGAAACAAGAGACCCAGTACTTC; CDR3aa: CASSSNTGEKQETQYF
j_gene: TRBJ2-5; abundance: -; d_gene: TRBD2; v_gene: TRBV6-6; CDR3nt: TGTGCCAGCAGTCGAAGCGGGGGGGCCGTTAGGGAGACCCAGTACTTC; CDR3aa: CASSRSGGAVRETQYF
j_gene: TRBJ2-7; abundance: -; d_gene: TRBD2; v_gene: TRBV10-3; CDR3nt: TGTGCCATCAGCCTAGGACTAGCGGGAGACTCCTACGAGCAGTACTTC; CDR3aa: CAISLGLAGDSYEQYF
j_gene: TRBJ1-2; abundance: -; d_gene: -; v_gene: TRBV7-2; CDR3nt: TGTGCCAGCAGCTTAGATTGGGGCAGGGTAGGTGGCTACACCTTC; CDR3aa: CASSLDWGRVGGYTF
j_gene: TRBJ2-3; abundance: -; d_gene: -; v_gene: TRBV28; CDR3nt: TGTGCCAGCAGTTCCCGACAGGTCACAGATACGCAGTATTTT; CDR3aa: CASSSRQVTDTQYF
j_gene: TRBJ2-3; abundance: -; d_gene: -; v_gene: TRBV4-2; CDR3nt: TGTGCCAGCAGCCGATCCCCTAGCGTACAGACAGATACGCAGTATTTT; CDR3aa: CASSRSPSVQTDTQYF
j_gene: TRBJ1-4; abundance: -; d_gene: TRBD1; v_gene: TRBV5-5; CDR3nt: TGTGCCAGCAGCTTGGGACAGGGTGGGGAAAAACTGTTTTTT; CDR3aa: CASSLGQGGEKLFF
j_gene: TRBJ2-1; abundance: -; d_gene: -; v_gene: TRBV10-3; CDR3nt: TGTGCCATCAGTGCGGGAGAAGGATGGAATGAGCAGTTCTTC; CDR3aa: CAISAGEGWNEQFF
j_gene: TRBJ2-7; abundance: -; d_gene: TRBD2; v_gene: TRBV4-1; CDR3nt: TGCGCCAGCAGCCAAGTCCTAGCGGGAGAGCAGTACTTC; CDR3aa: CASSQVLAGEQYF
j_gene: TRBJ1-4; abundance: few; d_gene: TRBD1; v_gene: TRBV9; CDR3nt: TGTGCCAGCAGCGTATCCGACAGGGGAAAACTGTTTTTT; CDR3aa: CASSVSDRGKLFF
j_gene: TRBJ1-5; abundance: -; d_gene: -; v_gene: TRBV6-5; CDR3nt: TGTGCCAGCAGTTACTCTACTAAAGGGAGGCCCCAGCATTTT; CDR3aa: CASSYSTKGRPQHF
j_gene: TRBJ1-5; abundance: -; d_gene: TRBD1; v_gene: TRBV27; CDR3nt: TGTGCCAGCAGTTTAGAGGGACAGGGGGCCAATCAGCCCCAGCATTTT; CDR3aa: CASSLEGQGANQPQHF
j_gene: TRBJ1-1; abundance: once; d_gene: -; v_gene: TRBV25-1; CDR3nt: TGTGCCAGCAGTGACAGGAACACTGAAGCTTTCTTT; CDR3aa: CASSDRNTEAFF
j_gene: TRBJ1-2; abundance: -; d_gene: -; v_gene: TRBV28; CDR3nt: TGTGCCAGCAGTTTGGGCGCGAGGGTAACGGAAGGCTACACCTTC; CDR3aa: CASSLGARVTEGYTF
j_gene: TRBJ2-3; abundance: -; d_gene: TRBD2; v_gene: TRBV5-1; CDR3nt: TGCGCCAGCTTACCGGGACTAGGGAGCACAGATACGCAGTATTTT; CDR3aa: CASLPGLGSTDTQYF
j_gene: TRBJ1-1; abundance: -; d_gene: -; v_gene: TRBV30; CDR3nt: TGTGCCTGGAGCAGGAGGGGAGAAGCTTTCTTT; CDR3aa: CAWSRRGEAFF
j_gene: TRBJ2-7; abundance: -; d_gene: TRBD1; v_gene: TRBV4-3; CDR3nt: TGCGCCAGCAGCAGGGACAGGGGGTCCCTCTCCTACGAGCAGTACTTC; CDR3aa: CASSRDRGSLSYEQYF
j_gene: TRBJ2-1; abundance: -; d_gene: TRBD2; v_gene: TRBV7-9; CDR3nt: TGTGCCAGCAGCTTAGGTCTAGCGGCCGAGAATGAGCAGTTCTTC; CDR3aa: CASSLGLAAENEQFF
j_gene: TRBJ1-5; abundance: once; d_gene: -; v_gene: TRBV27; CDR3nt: TGTGCCAGCAGTTTATCAGGCCCGACACCCCTAATCGATCAGCCCCAGCATTTT; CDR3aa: CASSLSGPTPLIDQPQHF
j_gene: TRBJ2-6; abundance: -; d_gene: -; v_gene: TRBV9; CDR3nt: TGTGCCAGCAGCGCAACCTTAAGACGACAGGACCTCTCTGGGGCCAACGTCCTGACTTTC; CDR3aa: CASSATLRRQDLSGANVLTF
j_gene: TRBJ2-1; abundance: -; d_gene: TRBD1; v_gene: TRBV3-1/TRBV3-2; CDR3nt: TGTGCCAGCAGCCATACTCGGACAGGTTCCTACAATGAGCAGTTCTTC; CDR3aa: CASSHTRTGSYNEQFF